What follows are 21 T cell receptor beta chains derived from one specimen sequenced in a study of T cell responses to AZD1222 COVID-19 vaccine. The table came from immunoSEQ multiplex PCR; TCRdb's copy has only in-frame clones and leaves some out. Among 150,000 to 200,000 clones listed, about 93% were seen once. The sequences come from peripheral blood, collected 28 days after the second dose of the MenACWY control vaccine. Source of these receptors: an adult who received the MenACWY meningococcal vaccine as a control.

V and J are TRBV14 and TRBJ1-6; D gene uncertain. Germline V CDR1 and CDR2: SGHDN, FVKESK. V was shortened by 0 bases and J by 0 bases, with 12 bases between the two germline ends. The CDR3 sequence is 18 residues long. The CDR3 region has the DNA TGTGCCAGCAGCCAAGATACTAGGATTAGCTCCTATAATTCACCCCTCCACTTT. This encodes CASSQDTRISSYNSPLHF.

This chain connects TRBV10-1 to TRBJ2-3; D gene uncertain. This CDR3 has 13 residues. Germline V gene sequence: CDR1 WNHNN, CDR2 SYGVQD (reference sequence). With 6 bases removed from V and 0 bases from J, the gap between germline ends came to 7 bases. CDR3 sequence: CASSPDSTDTQYF. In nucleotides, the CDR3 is TGCGCCAGCAGCCCTGACAGCACAGATACGCAGTATTTT.

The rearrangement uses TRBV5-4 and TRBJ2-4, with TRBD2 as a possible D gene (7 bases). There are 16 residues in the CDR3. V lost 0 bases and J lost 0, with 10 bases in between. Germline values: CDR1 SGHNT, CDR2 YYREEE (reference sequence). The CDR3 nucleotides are TGTGCCAGCAGCTTGGGGCGGGGGCTAGCCAAAAACATTCAGTACTTC. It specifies CASSLGRGLAKNIQYF.

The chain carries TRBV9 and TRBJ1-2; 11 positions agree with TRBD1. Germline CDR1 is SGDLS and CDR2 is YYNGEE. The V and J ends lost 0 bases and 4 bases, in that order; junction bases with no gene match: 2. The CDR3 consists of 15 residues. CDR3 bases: TGTGCCAGCAGCGTAGGGACAGGGGGCAGCTATGGCTACACCTTC. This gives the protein CASSVGTGGSYGYTF.

The CDR3 bases are TGTGCCAGCAGCCCCCTAAGCCGGGACAGCTATGGCTACACCTTC. Translated, it gives CASSPLSRDSYGYTF. The rearrangement uses TRBV6-6 and TRBJ1-2; 7 bases are a match to TRBD1. Losses at the gene ends were 6 bases for V and 4 bases for J; bases not matched to a gene: 11. Germline CDR1 and CDR2: MNHNY and SVGAGI (reference sequence). The CDR3 sequence is 15 residues long.

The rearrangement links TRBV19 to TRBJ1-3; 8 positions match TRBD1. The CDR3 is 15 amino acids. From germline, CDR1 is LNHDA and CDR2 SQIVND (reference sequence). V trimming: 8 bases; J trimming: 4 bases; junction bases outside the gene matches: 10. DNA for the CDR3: TGTGCCAGTGGCCGGACAGGGACGGGCGGAAACACCATATATTTT. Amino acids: CASGRTGTGGNTIYF.

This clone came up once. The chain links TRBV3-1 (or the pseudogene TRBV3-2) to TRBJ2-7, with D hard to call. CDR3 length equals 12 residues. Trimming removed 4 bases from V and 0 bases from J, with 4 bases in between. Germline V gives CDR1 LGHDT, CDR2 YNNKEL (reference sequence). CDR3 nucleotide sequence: TGTGCCAGCAGCCTCTCCTCCTACGAGCAGTACTTC. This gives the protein CASSLSSYEQYF.

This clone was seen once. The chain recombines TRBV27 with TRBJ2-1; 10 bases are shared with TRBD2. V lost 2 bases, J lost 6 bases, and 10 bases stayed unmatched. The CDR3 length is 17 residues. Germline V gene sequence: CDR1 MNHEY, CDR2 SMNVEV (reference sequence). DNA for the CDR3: TGTGCCAGCAGTTTAAGGGGCGGACTAGCGGATTCCAATGAGCAGTTCTTC. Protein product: CASSLRGGLADSNEQFF.

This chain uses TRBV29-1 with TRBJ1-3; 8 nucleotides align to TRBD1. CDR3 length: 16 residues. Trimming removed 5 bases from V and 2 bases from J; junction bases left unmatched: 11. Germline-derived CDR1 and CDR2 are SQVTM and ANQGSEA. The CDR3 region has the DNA TGCAGCGTTTATCCCAGGGGGCTCGGGGCTGGAAACACCATATATTTT. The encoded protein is CSVYPRGLGAGNTIYF.

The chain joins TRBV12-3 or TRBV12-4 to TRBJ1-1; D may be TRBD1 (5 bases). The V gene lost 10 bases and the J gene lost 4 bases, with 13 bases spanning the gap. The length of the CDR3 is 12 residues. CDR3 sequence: CATGVRVTEAFF. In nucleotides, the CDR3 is TGTGCCACGGGGGTCAGGGTCACTGAAGCTTTCTTT.

CDR3 DNA: TGTGCCAGCCTTTCTCCTTGGGACAGGGCAGAAGCTTTCTTT. Encoded protein: CASLSPWDRAEAFF. This sequence joins TRBV7-2 and TRBJ1-1, with 9 nucleotides matching TRBD1. V shed 8 bases, J shed 8 bases, and the junction held 12 bases outside the gene matches. The CDR3 is 14 residues long. Germline CDR1 is SGHTA and CDR2 is FQGNSA.

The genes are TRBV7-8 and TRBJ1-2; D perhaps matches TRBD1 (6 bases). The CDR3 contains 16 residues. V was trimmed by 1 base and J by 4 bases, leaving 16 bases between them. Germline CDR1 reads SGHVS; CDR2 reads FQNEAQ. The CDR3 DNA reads TGTGCCAGCAGCTTAGGGGCGGTGGGACAACTCTATGGCTACACCTTC. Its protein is CASSLGAVGQLYGYTF.

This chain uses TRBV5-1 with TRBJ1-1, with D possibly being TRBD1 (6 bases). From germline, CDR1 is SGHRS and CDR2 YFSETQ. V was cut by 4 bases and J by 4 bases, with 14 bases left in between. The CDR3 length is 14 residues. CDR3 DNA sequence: TGCGCCAGCAGCCCTGACGGGGGCAGCACTGAAGCTTTCTTT. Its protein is CASSPDGGSTEAFF.

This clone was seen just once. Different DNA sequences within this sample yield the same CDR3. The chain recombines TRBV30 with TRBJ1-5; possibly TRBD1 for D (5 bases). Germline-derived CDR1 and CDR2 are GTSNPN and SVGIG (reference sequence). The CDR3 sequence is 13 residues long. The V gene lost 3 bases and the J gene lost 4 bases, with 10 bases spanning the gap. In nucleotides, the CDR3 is TGTGCCTGGAGCGTTGGGGGAAATCAGCCCCAGCATTTT. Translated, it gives CAWSVGGNQPQHF.

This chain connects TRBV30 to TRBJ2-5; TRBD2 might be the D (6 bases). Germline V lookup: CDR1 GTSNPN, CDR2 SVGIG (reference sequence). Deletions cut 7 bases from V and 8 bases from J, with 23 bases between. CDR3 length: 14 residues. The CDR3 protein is CALGRDFAYYTQYF. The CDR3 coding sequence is TGTGCCTTGGGGCGGGACTTCGCCTATTATACCCAGTACTTC. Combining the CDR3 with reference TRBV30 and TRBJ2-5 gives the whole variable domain SQTIHQWPATLVQPVGSPLSLECTVEGTSNPNLYWYRQAAGRGLQLLFYSVGIGQISSEVPQNLSASRPQDRQFILSSKKLLLSDSGFYLCALGRDFAYYTQYFGPGTRLLVL.

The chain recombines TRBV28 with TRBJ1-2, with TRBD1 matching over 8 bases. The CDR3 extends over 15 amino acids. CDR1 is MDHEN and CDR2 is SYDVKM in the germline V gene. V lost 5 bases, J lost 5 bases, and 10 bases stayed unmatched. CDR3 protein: CASSGGTGIWYGYTF. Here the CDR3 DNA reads TGTGCCAGCAGTGGGGGGACAGGTATATGGTATGGCTACACCTTC.

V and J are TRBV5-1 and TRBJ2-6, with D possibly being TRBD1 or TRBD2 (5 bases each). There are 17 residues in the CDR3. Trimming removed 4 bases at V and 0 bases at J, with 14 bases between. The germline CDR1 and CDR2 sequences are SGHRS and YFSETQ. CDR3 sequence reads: CASSPSGTISGANVLTF. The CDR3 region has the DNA TGCGCCAGCAGCCCCTCCGGGACCATCTCTGGGGCCAACGTCCTGACTTTC.

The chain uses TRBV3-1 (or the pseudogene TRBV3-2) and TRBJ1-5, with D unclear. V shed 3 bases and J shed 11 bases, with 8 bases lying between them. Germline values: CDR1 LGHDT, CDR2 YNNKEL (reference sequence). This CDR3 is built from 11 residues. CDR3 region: CASSQGGTQHF. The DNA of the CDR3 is TGTGCCAGCAGCCAGGGAGGGACCCAGCATTTT.

Here the CDR3 reads CASSQDRNSPLHF. Here the CDR3 DNA reads TGTGCCAGCAGCCAAGATAGGAATTCACCCCTCCACTTT. V usage is TRBV3-1 (or the pseudogene TRBV3-2) and J usage is TRBJ1-6; D call uncertain. The germline V gene encodes CDR1 LGHDT and CDR2 YNNKEL (reference sequence). V was shortened by 0 bases and J by 7 bases, with 4 bases between the two germline ends. CDR3 length: 13 residues.

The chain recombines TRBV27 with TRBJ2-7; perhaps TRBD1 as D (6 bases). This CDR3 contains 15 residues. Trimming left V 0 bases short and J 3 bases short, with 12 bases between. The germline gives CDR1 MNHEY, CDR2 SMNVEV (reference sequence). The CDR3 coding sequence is TGTGCCAGCAGTTTATCCGGACAGACAATCTACGAGCAGTACTTC. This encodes CASSLSGQTIYEQYF.

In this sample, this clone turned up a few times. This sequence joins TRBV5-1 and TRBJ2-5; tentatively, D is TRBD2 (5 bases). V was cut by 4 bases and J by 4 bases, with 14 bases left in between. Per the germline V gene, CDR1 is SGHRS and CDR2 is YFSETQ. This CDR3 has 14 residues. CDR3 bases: TGCGCCAGCAGCGCCCTTAGCGTCGGAGAGACCCAGTACTTC. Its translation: CASSALSVGETQYF.